This T cell receptor (beta chain) originates from a study of cytomegalovirus exposure and HLA in healthy donors. In this sample, this clone turned up a few times. Amplification used 60 Vbeta primers and 13 Jbeta primers. The protocol was immunoSEQ multiplex PCR, while the TCRdb copy is restricted to in-frame clones and leaves out a portion. This table holds under 170,000 clones, around 60% found once. This CDR3 spans 13 amino acids. Germline assignment: CDR1 ENHRY and CDR2 SYGVKD. Trimming removed 0 bases at V and 7 bases at J, with 7 bases between. The sequencing input was PBMCs. The origin of this receptor is a woman aged 60 to 75 in good health and CMV-seropositive. J is TRBJ2-1 and V is TRBV10-3; D is possibly TRBD2 (6 bases). CDR3 residues: CAISESGGNEQFF. The CDR3, as DNA: TGTGCCATCAGTGAGTCTGGGGGGAATGAGCAGTTCTTC.